This T cell receptor beta chain was retrieved from a study of graft-versus-host responses after intestinal transplantation. On the study more broadly: Induction with anti-thymocyte globulin, then tacrolimus and steroids for about 3 years, was given to all recipients.

The table came from immunoSEQ multiplex PCR; TCRdb's copy has only in-frame clones and leaves some out. The sample yields 85,000 to 100,000 clones, more than 85% seen once. Study-level points and caveats: Individuals who had graft-donor T cell macrochimerism had allografts that showed high graft-versus-host to host-versus-graft clonal ratios. Recipient marrow showed GvH clones, some seen first in ileum or blood.

In the case of this clone: Its matching antigen is unknown.

Per germline, CDR1 SQVTM and CDR2 ANQGSEA. Trimming left V 1 base short and J 2 bases short, with 11 bases between. The CDR3 is 14 residues long. The sample consisted of unstimulated CD4+ T cells sorted from spleen or lymph node cells, taken before transplant. The chain recombines TRBV29-1 with TRBJ1-1; possible D gene TRBD1, 5 bases. This receptor was obtained from a human donor who was the organ donor for an intestinal transplant. The CDR3 protein is CSVEGSRANTEAFF. DNA of the CDR3: TGCAGCGTTGAAGGGTCCAGGGCTAACACTGAAGCTTTCTTT.